The 8 T cell receptor beta chains reported below all come from one sample, sequenced in a study of CD8 T cells in ankylosing spondylitis. Whole-study findings and limits: Ankylosing spondylitis blood seemed to carry a telltale TCR beta motif made of several highly homologous variants.

TCRdb re-called the 5' RACE reads with MiXCR, one entry per CDR3 protein. The sample gives about 440,000 distinct CDR3 sequences, about 15% of which show up once; over 0.9% is in the top ten. The antigens for these receptors are not known. Sequencing used blood, either unsorted or a sorted T cell fraction (not recorded which). These TCRs come from a male donor with ankylosing spondylitis.

Only a few counts were recorded for this clonotype. J is TRBJ2-7 and V is TRBV4-1; tentative D call: TRBD2 (5 bases). Germline CDR1 and CDR2: MGHRA and YSYEKL. The CDR3 sequence is 14 residues long. The V gene lost 2 bases and the J gene lost 3 bases, with 11 bases spanning the gap. CDR3 nucleotides: TGCGCCAGCAGCCAACAGAGCCGGGGCTACGAGCAGTACTTC. This translates into CASSQQSRGYEQYF.

There are many counts of this clonotype. The chain has TRBV5-1 and TRBJ2-1; 7 nucleotides line up with TRBD2. There are 13 residues in the CDR3. V shed 0 bases, J shed 8 bases, and the junction held 2 bases outside the gene matches. Per the germline V gene, CDR1 is SGHRS and CDR2 is YFSETQ. CDR3 residues: CASSLGEGYEQFF. CDR3 nucleotides: TGCGCCAGCAGCTTGGGGGAGGGTTATGAGCAGTTCTTC.

This clonotype occurred a few times. The genes are TRBV20-1 and TRBJ2-2, with D possibly being TRBD1 (5 bases). The CDR3 consists of 16 residues. Trimming cost V 0 bases and J 4 bases, with 15 bases left between them. The germline gives CDR1 DFQATT, CDR2 SNEGSKA (reference sequence). The CDR3 loop reads CSAREPFRQGTGELFF. The CDR3 region has the DNA TGCAGTGCTAGAGAACCTTTTCGTCAGGGCACCGGGGAGCTGTTTTTT.

CDR3 residues: CASSQEPVKTGELFF. CDR3 DNA sequence: TGTGCCAGCAGCCAAGAACCCGTTAAAACCGGGGAGCTGTTTTTT. This rearrangement joins TRBV4-2 to TRBJ2-2; no clear D gene. The CDR3 is made up of 15 amino acids. The germline CDR1 and CDR2 sequences are LGHNA and YNFKEQ. Trimming shortened V by 0 bases and J by 5 bases, and 10 bases separated the two germline ends.

This clonotype appeared a few times. J is TRBJ2-5 and V is TRBV6-2 or TRBV6-3; D ambiguous. Trimming stripped 4 bases from V and 2 bases from J, with 8 bases between. CDR3 length: 13 amino acids. Germline CDR1 MNHEY, CDR2 SVGEGT. For the CDR3, the DNA is TGTGCCAGCAGTTCTCTACCGCAAGAGACCCAGTACTTC. This translates into CASSSLPQETQYF.

The chain is built from TRBV5-1 and TRBJ2-3; 9 bases are a match to TRBD1. This CDR3 contains 14 residues. CDR1 is SGHRS, CDR2 YFSETQ, per germline. Trimming at V came to 5 bases and at J to 4 bases, leaving 5 bases not matched to a gene. This CDR3 reads CASSSGDRADTQYF. CDR3 DNA sequence: TGCGCCAGCAGTTCGGGGGACAGGGCAGATACGCAGTATTTT.

V usage is TRBV27 and J usage is TRBJ2-1, with 9 bases matching TRBD1. V gave up 4 bases and J gave up 5 bases; unmatched junction bases: 6. The CDR3 has 15 residues. From germline, CDR1 is MNHEY and CDR2 SMNVEV (reference sequence). The chain's CDR3 is CASSSSGTGNNEQFF. The CDR3 DNA reads TGTGCCAGCAGTTCATCCGGGACAGGGAACAATGAGCAGTTCTTC.

This clonotype was counted a few times. The genes are TRBV11-2 and TRBJ2-5; 10 nucleotides match TRBD1. The germline CDR1 and CDR2 sequences are SGHAT and FQNNGV. This CDR3 has 15 residues. The V gene end was trimmed by 5 bases and the J gene end by 2 bases; junction bases not matched to a gene: 5. In DNA form, the CDR3 reads TGTGCCAGCAGCCCGAGGACAGGGGGTCAAGAGACCCAGTACTTC. Residues: CASSPRTGGQETQYF.